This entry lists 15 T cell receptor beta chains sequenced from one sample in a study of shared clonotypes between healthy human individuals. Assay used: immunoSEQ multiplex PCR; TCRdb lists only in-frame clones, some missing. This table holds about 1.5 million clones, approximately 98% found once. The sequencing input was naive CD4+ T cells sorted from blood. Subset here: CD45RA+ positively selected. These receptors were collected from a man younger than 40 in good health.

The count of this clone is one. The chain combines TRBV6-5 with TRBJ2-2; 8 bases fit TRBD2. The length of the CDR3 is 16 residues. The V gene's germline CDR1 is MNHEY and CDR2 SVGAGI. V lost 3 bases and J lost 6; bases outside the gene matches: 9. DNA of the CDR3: TGTGCCAGCAGTTATTTTAGCGGGATGCTACCCGGGGAGCTGTTTTTT. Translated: CASSYFSGMLPGELFF.

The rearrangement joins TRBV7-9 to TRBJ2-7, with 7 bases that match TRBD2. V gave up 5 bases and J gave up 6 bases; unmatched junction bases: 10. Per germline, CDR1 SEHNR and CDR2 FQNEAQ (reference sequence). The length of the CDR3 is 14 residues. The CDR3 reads CASSPLSRGGEQYF. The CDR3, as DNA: TGTGCCAGCAGCCCCCTTTCCCGCGGGGGCGAGCAGTACTTC.

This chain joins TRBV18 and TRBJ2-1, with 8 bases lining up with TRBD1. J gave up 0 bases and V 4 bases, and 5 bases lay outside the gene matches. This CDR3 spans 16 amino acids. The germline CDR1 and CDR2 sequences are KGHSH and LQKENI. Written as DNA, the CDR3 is TGTGCCAGCTCACATAAACAGGGGGGCTCCTACAATGAGCAGTTCTTC. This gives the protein CASSHKQGGSYNEQFF.

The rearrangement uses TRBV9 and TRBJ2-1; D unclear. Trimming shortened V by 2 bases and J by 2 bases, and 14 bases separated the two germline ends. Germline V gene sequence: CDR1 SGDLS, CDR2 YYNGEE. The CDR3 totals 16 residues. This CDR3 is CASSVESDITYNEQFF. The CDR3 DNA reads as TGTGCCAGCAGCGTGGAAAGCGACATTACCTACAATGAGCAGTTCTTC.

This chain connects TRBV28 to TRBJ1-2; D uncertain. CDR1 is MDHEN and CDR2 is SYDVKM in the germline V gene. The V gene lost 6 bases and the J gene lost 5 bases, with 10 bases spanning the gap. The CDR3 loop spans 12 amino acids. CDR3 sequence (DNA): TGTGCCAGCAGGCCGGGAGATTATGGCTACACCTTC. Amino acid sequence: CASRPGDYGYTF.

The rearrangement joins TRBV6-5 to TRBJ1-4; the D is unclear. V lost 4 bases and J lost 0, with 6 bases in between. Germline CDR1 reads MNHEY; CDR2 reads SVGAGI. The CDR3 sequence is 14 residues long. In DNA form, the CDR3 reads TGTGCCAGCAGTTTGGACTCAACTAATGAAAAACTGTTTTTT. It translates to CASSLDSTNEKLFF.

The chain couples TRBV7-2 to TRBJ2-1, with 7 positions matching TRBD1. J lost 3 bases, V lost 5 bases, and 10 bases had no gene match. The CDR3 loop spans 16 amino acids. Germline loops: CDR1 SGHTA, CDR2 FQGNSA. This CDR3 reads CASSTRQGIYYNEQFF. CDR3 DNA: TGTGCCAGCAGCACTCGACAGGGTATCTACTACAATGAGCAGTTCTTC.

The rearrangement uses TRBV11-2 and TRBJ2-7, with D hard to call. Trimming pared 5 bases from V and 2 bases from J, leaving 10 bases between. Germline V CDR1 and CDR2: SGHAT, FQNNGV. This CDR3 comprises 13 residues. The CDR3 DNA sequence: TGTGCCAGCAGCCGAACAGAGACCTACGAGCAGTACTTC. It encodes CASSRTETYEQYF.

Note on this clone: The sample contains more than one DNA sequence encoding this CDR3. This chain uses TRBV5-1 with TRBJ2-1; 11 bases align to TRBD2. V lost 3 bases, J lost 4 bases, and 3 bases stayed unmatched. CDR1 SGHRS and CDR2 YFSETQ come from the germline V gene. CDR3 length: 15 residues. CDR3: CASSSLAGGYNEQFF. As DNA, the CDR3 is TGCGCCAGCAGCTCGCTAGCGGGAGGTTACAATGAGCAGTTCTTC.

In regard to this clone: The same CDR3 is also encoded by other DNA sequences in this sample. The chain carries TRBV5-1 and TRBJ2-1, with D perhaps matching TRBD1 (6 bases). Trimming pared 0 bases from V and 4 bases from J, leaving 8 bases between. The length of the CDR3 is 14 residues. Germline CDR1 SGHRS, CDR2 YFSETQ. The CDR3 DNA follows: TGCGCCAGCAGCTTGGGACAGGAGTACAATGAGCAGTTCTTC. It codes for CASSLGQEYNEQFF.

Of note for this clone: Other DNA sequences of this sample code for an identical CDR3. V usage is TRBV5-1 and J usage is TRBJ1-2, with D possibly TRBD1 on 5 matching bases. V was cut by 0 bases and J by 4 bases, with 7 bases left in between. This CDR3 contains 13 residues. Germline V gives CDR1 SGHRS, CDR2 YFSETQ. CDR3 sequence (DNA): TGCGCCAGCAGCTTGGATGGGGCCTATGGCTACACCTTC. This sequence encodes CASSLDGAYGYTF.

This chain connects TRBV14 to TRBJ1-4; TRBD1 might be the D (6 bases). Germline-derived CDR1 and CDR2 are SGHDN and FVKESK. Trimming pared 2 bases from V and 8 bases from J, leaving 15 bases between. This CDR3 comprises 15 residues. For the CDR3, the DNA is TGTGCCAGCAGCCAAACCGGGCCCAGGGGAGAAAAACTGTTTTTT. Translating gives CASSQTGPRGEKLFF. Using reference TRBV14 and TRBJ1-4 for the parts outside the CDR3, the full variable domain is EAGVTQFPSHSVIEKGQTVTLRCDPISGHDNLYWYRRVMGKEIKFLLHFVKESKQDESGMPNNRFLAERTGGTYSTLKVQPAELEDSGVYFCASSQTGPRGEKLFFGSGTQLSVL.

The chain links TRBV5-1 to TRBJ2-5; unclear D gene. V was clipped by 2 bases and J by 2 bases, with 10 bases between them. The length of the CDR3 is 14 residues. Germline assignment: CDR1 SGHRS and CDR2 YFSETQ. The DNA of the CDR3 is TGCGCCAGCAGCTTCGTAACTGAACAAGAGACCCAGTACTTC. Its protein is CASSFVTEQETQYF.

CDR3 bases: TGTGCCAGCAGCACGTCTCACCGGGAAAAACTGTTTTTT. Translated: CASSTSHREKLFF. The chain carries TRBV4-2 and TRBJ1-4; D call uncertain. Germline V gene lookup returns CDR1 LGHNA and CDR2 YNFKEQ. V lost 5 bases and J 8 bases, leaving 12 bases between the germline ends. The CDR3 is made up of 13 amino acids.

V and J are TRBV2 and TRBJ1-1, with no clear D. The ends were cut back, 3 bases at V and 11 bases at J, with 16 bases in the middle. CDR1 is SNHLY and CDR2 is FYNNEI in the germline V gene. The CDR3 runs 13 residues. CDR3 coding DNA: TGTGCCAGCAGTGAGGACCGCCTGAGGTCGGCTTTCTTT. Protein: CASSEDRLRSAFF.